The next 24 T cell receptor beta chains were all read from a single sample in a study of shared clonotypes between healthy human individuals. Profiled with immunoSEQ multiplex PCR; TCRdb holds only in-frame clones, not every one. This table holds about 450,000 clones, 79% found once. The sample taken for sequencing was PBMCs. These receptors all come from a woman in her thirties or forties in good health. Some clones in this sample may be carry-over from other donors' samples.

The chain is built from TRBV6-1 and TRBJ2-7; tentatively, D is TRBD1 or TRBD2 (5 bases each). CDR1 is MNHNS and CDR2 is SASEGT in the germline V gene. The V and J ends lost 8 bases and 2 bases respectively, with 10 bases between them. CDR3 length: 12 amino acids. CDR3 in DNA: TGTGCCAGCCCGGGACCGCCCTACGAGCAGTACTTC. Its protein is CASPGPPYEQYF.

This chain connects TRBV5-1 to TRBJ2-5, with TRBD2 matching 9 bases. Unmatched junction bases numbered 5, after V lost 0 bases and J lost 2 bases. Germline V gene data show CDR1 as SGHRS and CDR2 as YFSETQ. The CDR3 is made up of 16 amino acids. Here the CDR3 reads CASSLGLAGRQETQYF. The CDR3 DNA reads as TGCGCCAGCAGCTTGGGCCTAGCGGGAAGACAAGAGACCCAGTACTTC.

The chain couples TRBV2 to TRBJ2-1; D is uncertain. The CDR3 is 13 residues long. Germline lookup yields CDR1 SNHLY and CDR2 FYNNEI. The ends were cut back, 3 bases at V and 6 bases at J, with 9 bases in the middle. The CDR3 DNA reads TGTGCCAGCAGTGAGTTTCGGGTCAATGAGCAGTTCTTC. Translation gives CASSEFRVNEQFF.

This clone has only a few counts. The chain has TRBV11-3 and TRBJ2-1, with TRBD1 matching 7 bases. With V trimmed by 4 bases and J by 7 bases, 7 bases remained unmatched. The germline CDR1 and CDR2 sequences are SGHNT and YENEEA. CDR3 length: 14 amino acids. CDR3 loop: CASSSLGTENEQFF. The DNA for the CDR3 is TGTGCCAGCAGCTCCCTCGGGACAGAGAATGAGCAGTTCTTC.

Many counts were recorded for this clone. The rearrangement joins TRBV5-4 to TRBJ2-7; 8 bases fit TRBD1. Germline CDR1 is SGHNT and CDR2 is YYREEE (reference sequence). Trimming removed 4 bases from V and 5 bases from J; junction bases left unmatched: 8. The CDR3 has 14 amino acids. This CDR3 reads CASSPGTGFHEQYF. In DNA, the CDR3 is TGTGCCAGCAGCCCCGGGACAGGTTTCCACGAGCAGTACTTC.

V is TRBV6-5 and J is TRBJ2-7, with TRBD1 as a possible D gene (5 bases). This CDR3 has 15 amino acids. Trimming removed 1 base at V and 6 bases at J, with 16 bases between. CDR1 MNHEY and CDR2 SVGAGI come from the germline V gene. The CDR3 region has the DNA TGTGCCAGCAGTTACTTCGGCAGGGTAGGGGCCGAGCAGTACTTC. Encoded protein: CASSYFGRVGAEQYF.

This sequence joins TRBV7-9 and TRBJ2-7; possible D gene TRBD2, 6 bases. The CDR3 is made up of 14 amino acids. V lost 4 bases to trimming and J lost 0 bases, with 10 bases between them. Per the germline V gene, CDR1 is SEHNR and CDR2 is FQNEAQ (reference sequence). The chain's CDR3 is CASSYGGASYEQYF. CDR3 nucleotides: TGTGCCAGCAGCTACGGCGGGGCCTCCTACGAGCAGTACTTC.

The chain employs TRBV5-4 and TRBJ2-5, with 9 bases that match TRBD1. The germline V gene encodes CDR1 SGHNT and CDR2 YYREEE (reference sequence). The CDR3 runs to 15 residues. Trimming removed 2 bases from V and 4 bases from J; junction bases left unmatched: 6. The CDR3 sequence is CASSFPGQGRETQYF. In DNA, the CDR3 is TGTGCCAGCAGCTTCCCGGGACAGGGAAGAGAGACCCAGTACTTC.

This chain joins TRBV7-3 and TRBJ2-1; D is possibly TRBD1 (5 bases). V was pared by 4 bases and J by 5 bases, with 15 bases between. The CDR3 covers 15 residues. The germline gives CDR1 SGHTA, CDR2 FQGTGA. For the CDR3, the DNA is TGTGCCAGCAGCTCCACAGGTACACTCAACAATGAGCAGTTCTTC. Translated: CASSSTGTLNNEQFF.

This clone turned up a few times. The CDR3, as DNA: TGTGCCAGCAGCCCCGACAGGGGAAATGAAAAACTGTTTTTT. The encoded protein is CASSPDRGNEKLFF. The chain recombines TRBV5-4 with TRBJ1-4; 8 bases match TRBD1. The CDR3 runs 14 residues. CDR1 SGHNT and CDR2 YYREEE come from the germline V gene (reference sequence). V lost 4 bases and J lost 5; bases outside the gene matches: 4.

CDR3 region: CASSSTGGLEAFF. For the CDR3, the DNA is TGTGCCAGCAGCTCAACAGGGGGCCTAGAAGCTTTCTTT. V usage is TRBV5-5 and J usage is TRBJ1-1, with TRBD1 matching 9 bases. Germline V CDR1 and CDR2: SGHKS, YYEKEE (reference sequence). The CDR3 sequence is 13 residues long. J was trimmed by 8 bases and V by 3 bases; bases with no gene match: 5. The full variable domain, completed using reference TRBV5-5 and TRBJ1-1, is DAGVTQSPTHLIKTRGQQVTLRCSPISGHKSVSWYQQVLGQGPQFIFQYYEKEERGRGNFPDRFSARQFPNYSSELNVNALLLGDSALYLCASSSTGGLEAFFGQGTRLTVV.

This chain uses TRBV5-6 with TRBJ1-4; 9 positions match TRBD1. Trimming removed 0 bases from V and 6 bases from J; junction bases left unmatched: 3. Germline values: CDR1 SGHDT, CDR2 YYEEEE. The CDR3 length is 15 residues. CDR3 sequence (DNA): TGTGCCAGCAGCTTGGGAACAGGGGGCCATGAAAAACTGTTTTTT. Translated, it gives CASSLGTGGHEKLFF.

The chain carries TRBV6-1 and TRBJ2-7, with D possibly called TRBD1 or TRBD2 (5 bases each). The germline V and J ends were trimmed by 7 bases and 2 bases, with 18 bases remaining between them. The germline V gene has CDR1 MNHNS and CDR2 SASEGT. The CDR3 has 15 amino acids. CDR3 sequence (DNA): TGTGCCAGCAAAGGGACCTCGGTGCCTACCTACGAGCAGTACTTC. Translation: CASKGTSVPTYEQYF.

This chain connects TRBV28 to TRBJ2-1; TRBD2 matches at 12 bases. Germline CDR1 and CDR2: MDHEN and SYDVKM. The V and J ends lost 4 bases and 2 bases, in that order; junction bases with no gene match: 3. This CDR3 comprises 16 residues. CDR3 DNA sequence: TGTGCCAGCAGTTCCCTAGCGGGAGGGACCTACAATGAGCAGTTCTTC. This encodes CASSSLAGGTYNEQFF. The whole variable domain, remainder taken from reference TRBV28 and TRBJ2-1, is DVKVTQSSRYLVKRTGEKVFLECVQDMDHENMFWYRQDPGLGLRLIYFSYDVKMKEKGDIPEGYSVSREKKERFSLILESASTNQTSMYLCASSSLAGGTYNEQFFGPGTRLTVL.

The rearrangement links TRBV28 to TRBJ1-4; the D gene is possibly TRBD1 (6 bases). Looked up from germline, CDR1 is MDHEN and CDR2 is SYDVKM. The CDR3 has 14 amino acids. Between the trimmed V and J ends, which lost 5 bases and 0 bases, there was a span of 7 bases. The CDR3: CASSRTATNEKLFF. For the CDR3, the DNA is TGTGCCAGCAGTCGGACAGCAACTAATGAAAAACTGTTTTTT.

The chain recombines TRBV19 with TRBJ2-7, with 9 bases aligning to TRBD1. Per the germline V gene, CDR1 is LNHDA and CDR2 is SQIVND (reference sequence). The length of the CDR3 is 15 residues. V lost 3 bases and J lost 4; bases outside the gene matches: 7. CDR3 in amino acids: CASSIAPGQGYEQYF. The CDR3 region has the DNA TGTGCCAGTAGTATCGCTCCGGGACAGGGATACGAGCAGTACTTC.

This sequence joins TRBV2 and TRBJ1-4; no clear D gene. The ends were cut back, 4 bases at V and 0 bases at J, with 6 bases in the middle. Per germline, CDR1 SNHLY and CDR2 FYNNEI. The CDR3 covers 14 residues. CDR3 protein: CASSGPATNEKLFF. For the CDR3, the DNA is TGTGCCAGCAGTGGTCCAGCAACTAATGAAAAACTGTTTTTT.

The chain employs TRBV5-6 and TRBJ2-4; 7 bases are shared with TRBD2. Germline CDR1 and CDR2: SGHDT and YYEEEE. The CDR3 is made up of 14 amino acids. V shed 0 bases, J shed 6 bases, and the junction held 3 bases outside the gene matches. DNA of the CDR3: TGTGCCAGCAGCTTGGGTCGGGAGGTAAACATTCAGTACTTC. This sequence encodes CASSLGREVNIQYF.

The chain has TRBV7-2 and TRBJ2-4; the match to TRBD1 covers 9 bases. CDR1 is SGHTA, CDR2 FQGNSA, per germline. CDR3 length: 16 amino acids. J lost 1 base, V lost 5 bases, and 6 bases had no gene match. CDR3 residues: CASSTTGGRAKNIQYF. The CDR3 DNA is TGTGCCAGCAGCACCACAGGGGGCCGGGCCAAAAACATTCAGTACTTC.

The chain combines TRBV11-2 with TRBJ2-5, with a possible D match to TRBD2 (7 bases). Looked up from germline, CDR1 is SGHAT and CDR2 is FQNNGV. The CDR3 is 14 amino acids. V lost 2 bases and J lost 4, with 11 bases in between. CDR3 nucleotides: TGTGCCAGCAGCTTAACGGGGGGCTTAGAGACCCAGTACTTC. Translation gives CASSLTGGLETQYF.

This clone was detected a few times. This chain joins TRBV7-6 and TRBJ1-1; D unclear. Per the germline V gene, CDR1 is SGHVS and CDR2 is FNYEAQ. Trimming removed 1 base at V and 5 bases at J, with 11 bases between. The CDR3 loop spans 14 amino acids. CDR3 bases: TGTGCCAGCAGCTTAGGGGCCGGAGTTACTGAAGCTTTCTTT. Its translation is CASSLGAGVTEAFF.

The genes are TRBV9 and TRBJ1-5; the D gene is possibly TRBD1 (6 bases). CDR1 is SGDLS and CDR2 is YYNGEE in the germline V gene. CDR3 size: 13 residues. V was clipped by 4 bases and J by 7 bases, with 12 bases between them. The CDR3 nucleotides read TGTGCCAGCAGCTGGAGGGGGGGCCAGCCCCAGCATTTT. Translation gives CASSWRGGQPQHF. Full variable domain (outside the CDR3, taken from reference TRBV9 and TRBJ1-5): DSGVTQTPKHLITATGQRVTLRCSPRSGDLSVYWYQQSLDQGLQFLIQYYNGEERAKGNILERFSAQQFPDLHSELNLSSLELGDSALYFCASSWRGGQPQHFGDGTRLSIL.

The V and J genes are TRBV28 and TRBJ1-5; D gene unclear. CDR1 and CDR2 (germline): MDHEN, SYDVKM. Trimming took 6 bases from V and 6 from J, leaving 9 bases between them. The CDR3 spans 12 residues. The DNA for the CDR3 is TGTGCCAGCAGACCCCGGTCTCAGCCCCAGCATTTT. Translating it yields CASRPRSQPQHF.

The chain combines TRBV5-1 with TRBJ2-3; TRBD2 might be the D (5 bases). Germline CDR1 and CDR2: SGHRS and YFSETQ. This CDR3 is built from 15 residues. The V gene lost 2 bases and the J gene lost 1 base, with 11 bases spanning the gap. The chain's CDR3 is CASSFGSGRTDTQYF. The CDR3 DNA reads TGCGCCAGCAGCTTTGGGAGCGGTCGCACAGATACGCAGTATTTT.